This T cell receptor (beta chain) was sequenced for a study of control samples from healthy donors and cancer patients. Comments on this clone: The same CDR3 is also encoded by other DNA sequences in this sample.

V lost 1 base, J lost 6 bases, and 7 bases lay in between. The CDR3 sequence is 12 residues long. Germline values: CDR1 LGHDT, CDR2 YNNKEL (reference sequence). The table came from immunoSEQ multiplex PCR; TCRdb's copy has only in-frame clones and leaves some out. The sample contains approximately 120,000 clones, 80% to 95% of which appear only once. J is TRBJ2-7 and V is TRBV3-1 (or the pseudogene TRBV3-2), with D possibly matching TRBD2 (5 bases). Input material: PBMCs. The TCR comes from a man older than 75 with head and neck cancer. CDR3 DNA: TGTGCCAGCAGCCAAGGTGGAGGCGAGCAGTACTTC. Its protein is CASSQGGGEQYF.